This T cell receptor (beta chain) was identified during a study of T cell repertoires in cytomegalovirus infection. Study information: Based on public TCR beta signatures, there were indications of CMV infection and of a matching HLA type.

This clonotype has only a few counts. Its target is unknown. Germline loops: CDR1 SGHTA, CDR2 FQGNSA. This CDR3 is built from 16 residues. With 5 bases removed from V and 4 bases from J, the gap between germline ends came to 20 bases. TCRdb re-analysed the reads in MiXCR, keeping a single row per CDR3 protein. This sample yields about 360,000 distinct CDR3 sequences, of which over 15% are seen a single time; approximately 8% belongs to the top ten. Study-wide results and caveats: Across the ex vivo response, the dominant clonotypes were HLA-C-restricted CMV-specific TCR beta clonotypes.

This TCR derives from a human donor in good health (CMV status not recorded). Some clones in this sample may be carry-over from other donors' samples. Sequenced: PBMCs. This rearrangement joins TRBV7-2 to TRBJ2-5, with D perhaps matching TRBD2 (6 bases). The CDR3 loop reads CASSPPGTPSGETQYF. The CDR3 DNA sequence: TGTGCCAGCAGCCCCCCCGGGACTCCCAGCGGAGAGACCCAGTACTTC. The full variable domain, in which reference TRBV7-2 and TRBJ2-5 provide the parts outside the CDR3, is GAGVSQSPSNKVTEKGKDVELRCDPISGHTALYWYRQSLGQGLEFLIYFQGNSAPDKSGLPSDRFSAERTGGSVSTLTIQRTQQEDSAVYLCASSPPGTPSGETQYFGPGTRLLVL.